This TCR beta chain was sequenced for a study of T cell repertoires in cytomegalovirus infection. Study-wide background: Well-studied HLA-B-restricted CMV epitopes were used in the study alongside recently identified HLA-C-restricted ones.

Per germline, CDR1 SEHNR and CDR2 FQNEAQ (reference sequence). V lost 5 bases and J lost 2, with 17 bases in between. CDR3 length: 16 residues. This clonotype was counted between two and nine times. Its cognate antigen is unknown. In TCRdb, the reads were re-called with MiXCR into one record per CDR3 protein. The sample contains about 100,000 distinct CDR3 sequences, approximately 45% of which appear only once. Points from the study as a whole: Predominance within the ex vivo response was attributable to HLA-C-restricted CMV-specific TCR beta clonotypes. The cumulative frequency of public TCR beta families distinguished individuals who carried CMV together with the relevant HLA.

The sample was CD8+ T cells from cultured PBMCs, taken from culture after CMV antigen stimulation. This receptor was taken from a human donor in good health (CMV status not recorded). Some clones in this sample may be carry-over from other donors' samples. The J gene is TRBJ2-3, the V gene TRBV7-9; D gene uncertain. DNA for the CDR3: TGTGCCAGCAGCCCACCGACTCGCCGGGCCACAGATACGCAGTATTTT. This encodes CASSPPTRRATDTQYF.